This is a list of T cell receptor beta chains from one sample in a study of T cell repertoires in cytomegalovirus infection. One entry per CDR3 protein, called by TCRdb with MiXCR from the reads. The sample lists approximately 490,000 distinct CDR3 sequences, about 11% occurring once. Specimen: PBMCs. The receptors originated from a human donor in good health (CMV status not recorded). Some clones in this sample may be carry-over from other donors' samples. Both conserved end residues are part of each CDR3. The order of the fields is J gene, clone size, V gene, CDR3 protein. Not every row has a clone size; where given, it reads once, few, many or a size class.

>TRBJ2-5|many|TRBV7-2
CASSLPSGTQETQYF
>TRBJ1-5|few|TRBV11-2
CASSRDSPNQPQHF
>TRBJ2-5|-|TRBV20-1
CSAILGAGGYQETQYF
>TRBJ1-4|many|TRBV27
CASSLGQGMQLFF
>TRBJ2-5|many|TRBV7-2
CASSRAGTVQETQYF
>TRBJ2-7|many|TRBV28
CASSFATSATSYEQYF
>TRBJ2-1|many|TRBV11-2
CASSLAKTATGGMF
>TRBJ2-1|many|TRBV7-2
CASSSEGAGGVEQFF
>TRBJ1-2|few|TRBV4-1
CASSQVDRPTNYGYTF
>TRBJ2-7|few|TRBV6-5
CASNGVGGEQYF
>TRBJ1-1|many|TRBV7-9
CASSLYVGTEAFF
>TRBJ2-7|-|TRBV3-1
CASSLSTGPTTYEQYF
>TRBJ2-1|-|TRBV5-1
CASNSGGPPGNEQFF
>TRBJ1-1|many|TRBV12-3/TRBV12-4
CASSQQGLKAFF
>TRBJ2-7|many|TRBV25-1
CASSTRQEIYEQYF